Following are 2 T cell receptor beta chains from one sample sequenced in a study of T cells after yellow fever vaccination. TCRdb called the 5' RACE reads again in MiXCR, with one record for every CDR3 protein. The sample lists around 300,000 distinct CDR3 sequences; 3.5% to 4.5% were seen once. The sequences come from PBMCs, collected 15 days after the yellow fever booster vaccination. All receptors derive from a man between 18 and 29 years old who received the YFV17D yellow fever vaccine.

This clonotype was detected ten times or more. This chain links TRBV5-1 with TRBJ2-1; D perhaps matches TRBD1 (6 bases). The germline V gene has CDR1 SGHRS and CDR2 YFSETQ. The V end was cut by 0 bases, the J end by 3 bases, with 10 bases between. The CDR3 contains 15 residues. The CDR3 region has the DNA TGCGCCAGCAGCTTGGACAGGGCGGACTACAATGAGCAGTTCTTC. It yields the protein CASSLDRADYNEQFF.

This clonotype appeared a few times. CDR3 bases: TGCGCCAGCGGCCGGGACCTTAAAAAGGACACTGAAGCTTTCTTT. As protein: CASGRDLKKDTEAFF. The rearrangement uses TRBV5-1 and TRBJ1-1, with D tentatively TRBD1 (5 bases). CDR3 length equals 15 residues. CDR1 is SGHRS and CDR2 is YFSETQ in the germline V gene. Trimming took 7 bases from V and 3 from J, leaving 19 bases between them.